The rows below give T cell receptor beta chains drawn from one sample of a study of vaccination and CD4 T cells after COVID-19. Each CDR3 protein is one row after TCRdb ran MiXCR on the PCR reads. The data show approximately 15,000 distinct CDR3 sequences, 70% to 75% seen once. These receptors' targets are unknown. The sample comprised CD4+ T cells from blood, cultured in vitro. The receptor source for this set is a human donor who had recovered from COVID-19. Each CDR3 is given with its conserved first and last residue. Each record gives: CDR3 protein, CDR3 DNA, D gene, J gene, clone size, V gene. D genes are given only for firm matches. The size of a clone is reported for some rows only, either as once, few or many, or as a class for expanded clones.

CDR3: CASSFQVLAGVGEQYF; DNA: TGTGCCAGTAGTTTCCAGGTCCTAGCGGGAGTGGGCGAGCAGTACTTC; D: TRBD2; J: TRBJ2-7; size: NA; V: TRBV19
CDR3: CASSLGLGVTGELFF; DNA: TGTGCCAGCAGCTTAGGACTAGGTGTCACCGGGGAGCTGTTTTTT; D: NA; J: TRBJ2-2; size: NA; V: TRBV7-2
CDR3: CASSLRGPGGNEKLFF; DNA: TGTGCCAGCAGTTTACGGGGACCAGGGGGCAATGAAAAACTGTTTTTT; D: TRBD1; J: TRBJ1-4; size: NA; V: TRBV28
CDR3: CASSLETGQGFYEQYF; DNA: TGTGCCAGCAGCTTAGAGACGGGGCAGGGTTTCTACGAGCAGTACTTC; D: NA; J: TRBJ2-7; size: NA; V: TRBV7-8
CDR3: CASSEEGRPQHF; DNA: TGCGCCAGCAGTGAGGAGGGGCGGCCCCAGCATTTT; D: NA; J: TRBJ1-5; size: once; V: TRBV10-2
CDR3: CASSLTGTPYEQYF; DNA: TGTGCCAGCAGCCTGACAGGGACCCCCTACGAGCAGTACTTC; D: TRBD1; J: TRBJ2-7; size: NA; V: TRBV7-2
CDR3: CSASRGKGTEAFF; DNA: TGCAGTGCTAGTAGGGGGAAAGGGACTGAAGCTTTCTTT; D: NA; J: TRBJ1-1; size: NA; V: TRBV20-1
CDR3: CASSSPGGFYEQYF; DNA: TGTGCCAGCTCATCTCCGGGCGGGTTCTACGAGCAGTACTTC; D: NA; J: TRBJ2-7; size: NA; V: TRBV18
CDR3: CATSDRTGGANVLTF; DNA: TGTGCCACCAGTGATCGGACGGGGGGGGCCAACGTCCTGACTTTC; D: NA; J: TRBJ2-6; size: NA; V: TRBV24-1
CDR3: CASSSSRREGTQYF; DNA: TGTGCCAGCAGCTCGTCGCGGAGGGAGGGGACCCAGTACTTC; D: TRBD2; J: TRBJ2-5; size: hyperexpanded; V: TRBV11-2
CDR3: CASKSPGLRGEQYF; DNA: TGTGCCAGCAAGTCTCCGGGACTCCGGGGGGAGCAGTACTTC; D: NA; J: TRBJ2-7; size: NA; V: TRBV27
CDR3: CSAREGGNTGELFF; DNA: TGCAGTGCTAGGGAGGGGGGGAACACCGGGGAGCTGTTTTTT; D: NA; J: TRBJ2-2; size: NA; V: TRBV20-1
CDR3: CASSQCGDRGSPTDTQYF; DNA: TGCGCCAGCAGTCAATGTGGGGACAGGGGATCCCCTACAGATACGCAGTATTTT; D: TRBD1; J: TRBJ2-3; size: few; V: TRBV23-1
CDR3: CSARDQTRGSNTGELFF; DNA: TGCAGTGCTAGAGATCAGACTAGAGGGTCGAACACCGGGGAGCTGTTTTTT; D: NA; J: TRBJ2-2; size: NA; V: TRBV20-1
CDR3: CATSRRRENSNQPQHF; DNA: TGTGCCACCAGCAGGAGACGGGAAAATAGCAATCAGCCCCAGCATTTT; D: NA; J: TRBJ1-5; size: few; V: TRBV15
CDR3: CSAFGVRGSPLHF; DNA: TGCAGTGCTTTCGGGGTTCGGGGTTCACCCCTCCACTTT; D: NA; J: TRBJ1-6; size: few; V: TRBV20-1
CDR3: CSASGQASGNTIYF; DNA: TGCAGTGCTAGCGGACAGGCTTCTGGAAACACCATATATTTT; D: TRBD1; J: TRBJ1-3; size: few; V: TRBV20-1
CDR3: CASSLADPSHGDEQYF; DNA: TGTGCCAGCAGCTTAGCTGATCCCAGTCATGGCGACGAGCAGTACTTC; D: NA; J: TRBJ2-7; size: NA; V: TRBV7-9
CDR3: CASRQRGENEKLFF; DNA: TGTGCCAGCAGACAACGGGGGGAGAATGAAAAACTGTTTTTT; D: NA; J: TRBJ1-4; size: NA; V: TRBV7-6
CDR3: CASTPGTGLVGSNQPQHF; DNA: TGCGCCAGCACTCCCGGGACAGGGTTAGTGGGAAGCAATCAGCCCCAGCATTTT; D: TRBD1; J: TRBJ1-5; size: NA; V: TRBV23-1
CDR3: CSAQRTGSGELFF; DNA: TGCAGTGCCCAAAGGACAGGGTCCGGGGAGCTGTTTTTT; D: TRBD1; J: TRBJ2-2; size: NA; V: TRBV20-1
CDR3: CAISELGGHTEAFF; DNA: TGTGCCATCAGTGAATTGGGGGGGCACACTGAAGCTTTCTTT; D: NA; J: TRBJ1-1; size: NA; V: TRBV10-3